Sequencing of this T cell receptor (beta chain) was carried out in a study of blood T cell repertoires in COVID-19. On the study more broadly: The cDNA or gDNA used as material had been derived from T cells, B-cell-depleted T cells, or PBMCs.

Source study methods: By means of reference gene primer amplification, nucleated cell counts were estimated. Sequencing used immunoSEQ multiplex PCR; TCRdb keeps in-frame clones, though not all of them. V, J and clone size reflect that table, while D and trimming were determined from the DNA. The sample contains approximately 450,000 clones, 80% to 90% of which appear only once. Which cohort a participant joined came from the clinical history participants gave. For recovered donors of Cohort 3, there were two negative PCRs, clearance, or symptom resolution. The germline V gene encodes CDR1 SQVTM and CDR2 ANQGSEA. CDR3 length: 13 residues. With 2 bases clipped from V and 6 bases from J, the junction kept 3 bases outside the gene matches.

This receptor was identified in a man younger than 40 who had recovered from COVID-19. Sequenced sample: PBMCs or T cells enriched from blood (not recorded which). The chain uses TRBV29-1 and TRBJ2-1; 8 bases agree with TRBD2. CDR3 nucleotides: TGCAGCGTTGAACTAGCGGGCTTCAATGAGCAGTTCTTC. Translation gives CSVELAGFNEQFF.